This TCR beta chain was retrieved from a study of response to subunit inactivated influenza vaccine. Germline CDR1 reads SGHTA; CDR2 reads FQGNSA. CDR3 length: 15 residues. J was trimmed by 5 bases and V by 3 bases; bases with no gene match: 5. In regard to this clonotype: The antigen remains undetermined.

TCRdb reprocessed the RT-PCR reads via MiXCR and lists one record per CDR3 protein. The sample has 500,000 to 750,000 distinct CDR3 sequences, around 13% seen once. Whole-study findings and limits: T cells newly recruited by each seasonal influenza vaccination are few, the authors suggested.

The receptor's source is a man aged 50 to 59 who received an inactivated influenza vaccine. This chain links TRBV7-2 with TRBJ2-2; 8 bases match TRBD1. The material sequenced was PBMCs from blood, taken 11 to 12 days after vaccination. CDR3 DNA sequence: TGTGCCAGCAGCTTTGGACAGGGAACAACCGGGGAGCTGTTTTTT. Its protein is CASSFGQGTTGELFF. Complete variable domain (other parts from reference TRBV7-2 and TRBJ2-2): GAGVSQSPSNKVTEKGKDVELRCDPISGHTALYWYRQSLGQGLEFLIYFQGNSAPDKSGLPSDRFSAERTGGSVSTLTIQRTQQEDSAVYLCASSFGQGTTGELFFGEGSRLTVL.